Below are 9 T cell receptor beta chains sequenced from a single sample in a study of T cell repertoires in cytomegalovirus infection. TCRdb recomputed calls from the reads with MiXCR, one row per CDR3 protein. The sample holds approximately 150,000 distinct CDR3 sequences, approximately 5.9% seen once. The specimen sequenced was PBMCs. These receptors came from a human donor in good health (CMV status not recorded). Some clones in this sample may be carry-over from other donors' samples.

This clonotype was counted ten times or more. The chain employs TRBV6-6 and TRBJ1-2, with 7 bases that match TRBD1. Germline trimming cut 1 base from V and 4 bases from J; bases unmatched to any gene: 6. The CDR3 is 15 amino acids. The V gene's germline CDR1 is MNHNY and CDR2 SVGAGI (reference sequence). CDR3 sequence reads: CASSYWDSQSYGYTF. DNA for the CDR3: TGTGCCAGCAGTTACTGGGACAGTCAAAGCTATGGCTACACCTTC.

CDR3 in amino acids: CASSLARLGDEQFF. The CDR3 region has the DNA TGCGCCAGCAGCTTGGCGAGATTAGGGGACGAGCAGTTCTTC. The V gene is TRBV5-1, the J gene TRBJ2-1; D tentatively fits TRBD1 or TRBD2 (5 bases each). Germline V lookup: CDR1 SGHRS, CDR2 YFSETQ. This CDR3 comprises 14 residues. V shed 0 bases and J shed 10 bases, with 14 bases lying between them.

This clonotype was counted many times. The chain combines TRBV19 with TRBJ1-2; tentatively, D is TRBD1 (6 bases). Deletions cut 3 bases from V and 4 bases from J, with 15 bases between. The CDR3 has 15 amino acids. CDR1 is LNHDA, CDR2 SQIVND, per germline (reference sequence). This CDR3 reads CASSILLTGGYGYTF. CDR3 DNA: TGTGCCAGTAGTATTCTACTGACAGGAGGCTATGGCTACACCTTC. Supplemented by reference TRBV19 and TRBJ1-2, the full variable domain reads DGGITQSPKYLFRKEGQNVTLSCEQNLNHDAMYWYRQDPGQGLRLIYYSQIVNDFQKGDIAEGYSVSREKKESFPLTVTSAQKNPTAFYLCASSILLTGGYGYTFGSGTRLTVV.

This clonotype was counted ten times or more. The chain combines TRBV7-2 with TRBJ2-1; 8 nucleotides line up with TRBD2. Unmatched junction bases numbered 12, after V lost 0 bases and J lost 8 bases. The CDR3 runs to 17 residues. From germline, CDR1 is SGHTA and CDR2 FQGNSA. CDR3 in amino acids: CASSLAPPGTSSHEQFF. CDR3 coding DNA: TGTGCCAGCAGCTTAGCGCCTCCCGGGACTAGTTCTCATGAGCAGTTCTTC.

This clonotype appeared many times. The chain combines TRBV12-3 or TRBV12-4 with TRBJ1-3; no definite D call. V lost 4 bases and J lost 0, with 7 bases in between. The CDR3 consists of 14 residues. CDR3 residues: CASSSQYSGNTIYF. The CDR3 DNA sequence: TGTGCCAGCAGTTCACAGTACTCTGGAAACACCATATATTTT.

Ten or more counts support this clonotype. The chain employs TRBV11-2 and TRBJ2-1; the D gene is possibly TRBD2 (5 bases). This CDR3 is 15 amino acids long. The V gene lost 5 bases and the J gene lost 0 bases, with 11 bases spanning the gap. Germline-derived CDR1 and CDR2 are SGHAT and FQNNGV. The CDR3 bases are TGTGCCAGCAGCGGAGGTGCGGTCTCCTACAATGAGCAGTTCTTC. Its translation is CASSGGAVSYNEQFF.

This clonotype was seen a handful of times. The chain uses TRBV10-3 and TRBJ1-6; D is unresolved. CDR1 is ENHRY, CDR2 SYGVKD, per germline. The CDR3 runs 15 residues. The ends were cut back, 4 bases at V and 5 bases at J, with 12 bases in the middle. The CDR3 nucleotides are TGTGCCATCAGTGGAGGTGGGCAGCATAATTCACCCCTCCACTTT. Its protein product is CAISGGGQHNSPLHF.

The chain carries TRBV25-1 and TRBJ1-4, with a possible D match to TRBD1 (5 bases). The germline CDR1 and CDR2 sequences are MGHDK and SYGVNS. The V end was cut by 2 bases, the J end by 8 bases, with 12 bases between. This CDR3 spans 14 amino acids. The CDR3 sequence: CASSETQGGEKLFF. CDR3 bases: TGTGCCAGCAGTGAAACTCAGGGAGGAGAAAAACTGTTTTTT.

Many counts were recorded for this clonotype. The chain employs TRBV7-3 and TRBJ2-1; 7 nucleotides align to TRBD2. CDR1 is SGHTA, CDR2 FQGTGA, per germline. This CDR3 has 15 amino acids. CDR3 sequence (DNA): TGTGCTACCCCGCCGGGGGGAGGCTCCTACAATGAGCAGTTCTTC. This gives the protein CATPPGGGSYNEQFF.